The 30 T cell receptor beta chains reported below all come from one sample, sequenced in a study of cytomegalovirus exposure and HLA in healthy donors (dated by TCRdb to the late 2010s). Library preparation used the immunoSEQ multiplex PCR assay. For the multiplex PCR, a mixture combining 60 forward primers for TCR Vbeta segments and 13 reverse primers for TCR Jbeta segments was used. TCRdb limited this immuneACCESS table to in-frame rearrangements with V and J called. A share of clones is missing; checked studies link under half to unresolved V genes, and the rest is unexplained. The sample table shows roughly 62,000 clones, and about 69% are seen once. The ten largest clones add up to roughly 5.7% of the sample. The sequencing input was PBMCs. All receptors come from a woman between 25 and 40 years old in good health and CMV-seronegative.

This clone was picked up a small number of times. The chain links TRBV5-4 to TRBJ2-7; a possible D gene is TRBD1 (5 bases). Trimming cost V 2 bases and J 2 bases, with 14 bases left between them. There are 15 residues in the CDR3. Per the germline V gene, CDR1 is SGHNT and CDR2 is YYREEE (reference sequence). The CDR3 region is CASSFGIDRAYEQYF. The CDR3 nucleotides read TGTGCCAGCAGCTTCGGAATAGACAGAGCCTACGAGCAGTACTTC.

The chain couples TRBV6-5 to TRBJ2-5, with 11 bases matching TRBD2. The CDR3 has 15 residues. Trimming took 5 bases from V and 2 from J; bases not matched to a gene: 4. Germline CDR1 reads MNHEY; CDR2 reads SVGAGI. The CDR3 nucleotides are TGTGCCAGCAGTAGGACTAGCGGGTCTCAAGAGACCCAGTACTTC. It codes for CASSRTSGSQETQYF.

The rearrangement links TRBV7-3 to TRBJ1-2, with 8 bases identical to TRBD1. Germline V CDR1 and CDR2: SGHTA, FQGTGA. The CDR3 sequence is 14 residues long. V shed 4 bases, J shed 5 bases, and the junction held 6 bases outside the gene matches. In DNA, the CDR3 is TGTGCCAGCAGCTCAGGACAGGGAGTTTATGGCTACACCTTC. The encoded protein is CASSSGQGVYGYTF.

As DNA, the CDR3 is TGCGCCAGCAGCCAAGATCAAAATGTTCCCTACAATGAGCAGTTCTTC. It specifies CASSQDQNVPYNEQFF. The rearrangement uses TRBV4-3 and TRBJ2-1, with D uncertain. The length of the CDR3 is 16 residues. Germline V gene lookup returns CDR1 LGHNA and CDR2 YSLEER. V gave up 0 bases and J gave up 2 bases, with 11 bases separating them.

The chain combines TRBV11-2 with TRBJ2-7; perhaps TRBD1 as D (6 bases). Germline V gene lookup returns CDR1 SGHAT and CDR2 FQNNGV. Trimming left V 4 bases short and J 5 bases short, with 15 bases between. This CDR3 region has 14 residues. The CDR3 region has the DNA TGTGCCAGCAGCTCTTCGCCAGGGGTCCACGAGCAGTACGTC. It yields the protein CASSSSPGVHEQYV.

The chain recombines TRBV2 with TRBJ2-1, with TRBD2 matching over 9 bases. The germline CDR1 and CDR2 sequences are SNHLY and FYNNEI. V lost 8 bases to trimming and J lost 3 bases; unmatched junction nucleotides: 2. The CDR3 contains 13 residues. This chain's CDR3 is CASYSGSYNEQFF. CDR3 DNA: TGTGCCAGCTATAGCGGGAGCTACAATGAGCAGTTCTTC.

In the case of this clone: The CDR3 end shows no conserved phenylalanine or tryptophan, and so a read error is likely. The rearrangement joins TRBV27 to TRBJ2-7, with a tentative D call TRBD1 (6 bases). Per germline, CDR1 MNHEY and CDR2 SMNVEV (reference sequence). The V and J ends lost 5 bases and 2 bases respectively, with 13 bases between them. The CDR3 spans 14 residues. The CDR3 region has the DNA TGTGCCAGCAGTACAGGGATTGCCACCTACGAGCAGTACCTC. Its protein product is CASSTGIATYEQYL.

The rearrangement uses TRBV5-1 and TRBJ2-2; possibly TRBD2 for D (5 bases). The germline V gene encodes CDR1 SGHRS and CDR2 YFSETQ. Trimming removed 1 base from V and 2 bases from J, with 18 bases in between. This CDR3 region has 18 residues. The CDR3 bases are TGCGCCAGCAGCTTGTTCGAGGGCATTCTCACCAACACCGGGGAGCTGTTTTTT. It is translated as CASSLFEGILTNTGELFF.

The V and J genes are TRBV5-4 and TRBJ1-2; D possibly corresponds to TRBD1 (5 bases). V shed 3 bases and J shed 7 bases, with 16 bases lying between them. Germline V gives CDR1 SGHNT, CDR2 YYREEE (reference sequence). The CDR3 contains 14 residues. Here the CDR3 reads CASSWGPALSGYTF. CDR3 DNA sequence: TGTGCCAGCAGCTGGGGCCCTGCTCTCTCTGGCTACACCTTC.

The CDR3 DNA follows: TGCAGCGTTGAAGGAGCTTCTCGGGGGACAGATACGCAGTATTTT. It translates to CSVEGASRGTDTQYF. The chain employs TRBV29-1 and TRBJ2-3, with a tentative D call TRBD2 (6 bases). The CDR3 spans 15 residues. CDR1 SQVTM and CDR2 ANQGSEA come from the germline V gene. The germline V and J ends were trimmed by 1 base and 3 bases, with 14 bases remaining between them.

CDR3 in DNA: TGTGCCATCTCCACGACAGGGGGCTATGGCTACACCTTC. Translating it yields CAISTTGGYGYTF. This chain uses TRBV10-3 with TRBJ1-2; 9 nucleotides line up with TRBD1. V lost 8 bases, J lost 4 bases, and 5 bases stayed unmatched. The germline V gene has CDR1 ENHRY and CDR2 SYGVKD. The CDR3 is 13 amino acids.

On this clone itself: Other DNA sequences of this sample code for an identical CDR3. The V gene is TRBV19, the J gene TRBJ1-2; D unclear. CDR1 is LNHDA, CDR2 SQIVND, per germline (reference sequence). The CDR3 spans 14 residues. CDR3 amino acids: CASFKEEAAYGYTF. Here the CDR3 DNA reads TGTGCTAGTTTCAAAGAGGAGGCGGCATACGGCTACACCTTC.

The gene calls are TRBV7-9 and TRBJ2-1, with 8 bases matching TRBD2. CDR1 is SEHNR, CDR2 FQNEAQ, per germline (reference sequence). J was trimmed by 7 bases and V by 5 bases; bases with no gene match: 13. The CDR3 length is 16 residues. In DNA form, the CDR3 reads TGTGCCAGCAGCGGGGGGCCGAGCGGGAGAACAAATGAGCAGTTCTTC. Amino acids: CASSGGPSGRTNEQFF.

A note on this clone: The same CDR3 also results from other DNA sequences found in this sample. The V and J genes are TRBV7-9 and TRBJ2-5; TRBD1 matches at 8 bases. CDR1 and CDR2 (germline): SEHNR, FQNEAQ (reference sequence). The CDR3 extends over 14 amino acids. With 5 bases clipped from V and 5 bases from J, the junction kept 7 bases outside the gene matches. The CDR3 loop is CASSPTGGKETQYF. As DNA, the CDR3 is TGTGCCAGCAGCCCAACAGGGGGGAAGGAGACCCAGTACTTC.

The chain recombines TRBV30 with TRBJ1-6, with 10 bases fitting TRBD1. The CDR3 covers 18 residues. Trimming cost V 1 base and J 7 bases; bases outside gene matches: 13. Per the germline V gene, CDR1 is GTSNPN and CDR2 is SVGIG (reference sequence). In nucleotides, the CDR3 is TGTGCCTGGAGTGGGGGACAGGGGAAATCGGACCTCAATTCACCCCTCCACTTT. It specifies CAWSGGQGKSDLNSPLHF.

This chain connects TRBV2 to TRBJ1-3; the D is unclear. Trimming removed 2 bases from V and 4 bases from J, with 15 bases in between. The V gene's germline CDR1 is SNHLY and CDR2 FYNNEI. The CDR3 has 16 residues. The CDR3 bases are TGTGCCAGCAGTGAAAGACACCCCGCATCAGGAAACACCATATATTTT. Residues: CASSERHPASGNTIYF.

This sequence joins TRBV7-2 and TRBJ2-1; tentatively, D is TRBD2 (5 bases). The V and J ends lost 5 bases and 0 bases respectively, with 11 bases between them. This CDR3 spans 15 amino acids. CDR1 is SGHTA, CDR2 FQGNSA, per germline. CDR3 residues: CASSRVGSSYNEQFF. The CDR3 bases are TGTGCCAGCAGCCGGGTAGGGAGCTCCTACAATGAGCAGTTCTTC.

This clone was seen only a few times. J is TRBJ2-1 and V is TRBV4-3; 9 bases align to TRBD2. Trimming cost V 2 bases and J 5 bases; bases outside gene matches: 4. The CDR3 loop spans 15 amino acids. Germline V CDR1 and CDR2: LGHNA, YSLEER. CDR3 bases: TGCGCCAGCAGCCAAAATCCTAGCGGGGACAATGAGCAGTTCTTC. Amino acid sequence: CASSQNPSGDNEQFF.

This chain joins TRBV5-4 and TRBJ2-1; 10 nucleotides align to TRBD2. Unmatched junction bases numbered 2, after V lost 3 bases and J lost 2 bases. The CDR3 spans 15 residues. CDR1 and CDR2 (germline): SGHNT, YYREEE (reference sequence). The CDR3 nucleotides read TGTGCCAGCAGCTGGCTAGCGGGAGCCTACAATGAGCAGTTCTTC. This codes for CASSWLAGAYNEQFF.

This clone occurred once. CDR3 bases: TGTGCCAGCAGCTTAGCGGGGACTAGGATGCTCAATGAGCAGTTCTTC. Residues: CASSLAGTRMLNEQFF. This chain uses TRBV7-3 with TRBJ2-1; 8 bases are shared with TRBD2. Germline assignment: CDR1 SGHTA and CDR2 FQGTGA. Trimming at V came to 2 bases and at J to 6 bases, leaving 9 bases not matched to a gene. The CDR3 covers 16 residues.

This chain links TRBV7-8 with TRBJ2-5; D may be TRBD2 (6 bases). The germline V gene encodes CDR1 SGHVS and CDR2 FQNEAQ. CDR3 length: 14 residues. Trimming pared 3 bases from V and 2 bases from J, leaving 10 bases between. CDR3 residues: CASSLIAGQETQYF. Here the CDR3 DNA reads TGTGCCAGCAGCTTGATTGCGGGACAAGAGACCCAGTACTTC.

The chain couples TRBV2 to TRBJ1-3, with 10 bases matching TRBD1. The germline gives CDR1 SNHLY, CDR2 FYNNEI. CDR3 length: 15 amino acids. Losses at the gene ends were 5 bases for V and 5 bases for J; bases not matched to a gene: 6. The DNA of the CDR3 is TGTGCCAGCAGTCGGGGACAGGGGAGAAGAAACACCATATATTTT. Amino acids: CASSRGQGRRNTIYF.

The chain couples TRBV10-2 to TRBJ2-5; TRBD1 matches at 8 bases. Trimming at V came to 6 bases and at J to 5 bases, leaving 5 bases not matched to a gene. Germline CDR1 reads WSHSY; CDR2 reads SAAADI. The CDR3 length is 13 residues. CDR3 sequence reads: CASSQGARETQYF. CDR3 in DNA: TGCGCCAGCAGCCAGGGGGCGCGGGAGACCCAGTACTTC.

For this clone: Compared with germline, one end of the junction differs, possibly owing to a read error. Other DNA sequences in this sample translate to the same CDR3. This CDR3 is CASSLYLGGWKSIAGVLAGELFF. The CDR3 DNA reads TGTGCCAGCAGCTTATATTTAGGAGGATGGAAATCGATAGCGGGAGTCCTGGCCGGGGAGCTGTTTTTT. The chain carries TRBV27 and TRBJ2-2, with TRBD2 matching 9 bases. This CDR3 is built from 23 residues. CDR1 is MNHEY and CDR2 is SMNVEV in the germline V gene (reference sequence).

V gene TRBV7-6 combines with J gene TRBJ1-4; 9 bases line up with TRBD1. This CDR3 has 16 residues. The J segment lost 8 bases and the V segment lost 5 bases, leaving 12 bases of the junction unmatched. Germline V CDR1 and CDR2: SGHVS, FNYEAQ. CDR3 residues: CASSPHRTGEEEKLFF. The CDR3 DNA reads TGTGCCAGCAGCCCCCATCGGACAGGGGAAGAGGAAAAACTGTTTTTT.

The rearrangement joins TRBV19 to TRBJ2-5; 15 bases line up with TRBD2. The ends lost 4 bases at V and 5 bases at J; junction bases unmatched: 5. This CDR3 has 16 amino acids. Germline V gene sequence: CDR1 LNHDA, CDR2 SQIVND (reference sequence). The CDR3 DNA reads TGTGCCAGTAGTAGGGGGACTAGCGGGAGGTCGGAGACCCAGTACTTC. Protein sequence: CASSRGTSGRSETQYF. Combining the CDR3 with reference TRBV19 and TRBJ2-5 gives the whole variable domain DGGITQSPKYLFRKEGQNVTLSCEQNLNHDAMYWYRQDPGQGLRLIYYSQIVNDFQKGDIAEGYSVSREKKESFPLTVTSAQKNPTAFYLCASSRGTSGRSETQYFGPGTRLLVL.

This chain connects TRBV10-2 to TRBJ1-1; no reliable D call. The CDR3 extends over 14 amino acids. With 4 bases removed from V and 6 bases from J, the gap between germline ends came to 15 bases. Germline lookup yields CDR1 WSHSY and CDR2 SAAADI. CDR3 in amino acids: CASSGGGVSAEAFF. The CDR3 DNA sequence: TGCGCCAGCAGTGGAGGCGGGGTGAGCGCTGAAGCTTTCTTT.

V gene TRBV27 combines with J gene TRBJ2-1, with D possibly being TRBD2 (5 bases). Trimming removed 3 bases from V and 8 bases from J, with 17 bases in between. Germline V gives CDR1 MNHEY, CDR2 SMNVEV (reference sequence). This CDR3 is built from 15 residues. The CDR3 DNA sequence: TGTGCCAGCAGTTTGAGGGCAGTCCTTAGCGATGAGCAGTTCTTC. The encoded protein is CASSLRAVLSDEQFF.

Only a few counts were recorded for this clone. The V and J genes are TRBV30 and TRBJ2-2; TRBD1 might be the D (7 bases). Germline CDR1 reads GTSNPN; CDR2 reads SVGIG (reference sequence). V gave up 3 bases and J gave up 5 bases, with 16 bases separating them. The CDR3 covers 15 residues. In DNA form, the CDR3 reads TGTGCCTGGAGGCGGGACAGCCGGGGGACCGGGGAGCTGTTTTTT. Encoded protein: CAWRRDSRGTGELFF.

This chain connects TRBV6-5 to TRBJ2-5, with no clear D. Gene TRBJ2-7 matches the end of the DNA better, so the J call may be wrong. Germline CDR1 reads MNHEY; CDR2 reads SVGAGI. The CDR3 contains 13 residues. CDR3 sequence reads: CASSLYANYEQYF. The CDR3 coding sequence is TGTGCCAGCAGTTTATACGCTAACTACGAGCAGTACTTC.